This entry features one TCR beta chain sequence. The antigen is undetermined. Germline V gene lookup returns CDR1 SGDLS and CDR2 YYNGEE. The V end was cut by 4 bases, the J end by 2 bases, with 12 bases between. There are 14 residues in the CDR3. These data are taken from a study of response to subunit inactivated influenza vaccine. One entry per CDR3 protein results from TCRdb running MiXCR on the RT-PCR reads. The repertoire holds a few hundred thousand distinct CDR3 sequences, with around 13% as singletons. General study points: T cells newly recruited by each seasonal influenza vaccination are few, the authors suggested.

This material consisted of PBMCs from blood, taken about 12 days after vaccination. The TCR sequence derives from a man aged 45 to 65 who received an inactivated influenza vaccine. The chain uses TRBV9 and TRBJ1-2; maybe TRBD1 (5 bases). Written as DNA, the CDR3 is TGTGCCAGCAGCTCTGGACACACCAACTATGGCTACACCTTC. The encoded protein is CASSSGHTNYGYTF.